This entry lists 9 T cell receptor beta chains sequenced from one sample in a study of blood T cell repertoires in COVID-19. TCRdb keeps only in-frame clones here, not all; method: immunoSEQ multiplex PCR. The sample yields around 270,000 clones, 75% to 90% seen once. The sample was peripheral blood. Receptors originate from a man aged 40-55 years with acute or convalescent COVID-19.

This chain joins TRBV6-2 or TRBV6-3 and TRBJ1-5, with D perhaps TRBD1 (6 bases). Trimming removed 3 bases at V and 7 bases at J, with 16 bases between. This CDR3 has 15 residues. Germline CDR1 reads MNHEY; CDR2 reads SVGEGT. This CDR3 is CASSYSSGVSQPQHF. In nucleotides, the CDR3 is TGTGCCAGCAGTTATTCTTCAGGGGTCTCACAGCCCCAGCATTTT.

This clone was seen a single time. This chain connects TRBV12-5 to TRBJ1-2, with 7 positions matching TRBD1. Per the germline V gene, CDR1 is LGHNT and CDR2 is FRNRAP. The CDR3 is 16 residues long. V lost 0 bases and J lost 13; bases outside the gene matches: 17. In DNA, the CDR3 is TGTGCTAGTGGTTTGGTACTCTCCCCGACGACAGGGAGGAGCACCTTC. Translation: CASGLVLSPTTGRSTF.

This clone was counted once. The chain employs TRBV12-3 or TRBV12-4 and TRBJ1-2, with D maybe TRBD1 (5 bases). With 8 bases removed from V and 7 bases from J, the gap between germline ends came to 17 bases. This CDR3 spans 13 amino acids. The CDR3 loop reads CASGAGEGIGYTF. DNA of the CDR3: TGTGCCAGCGGAGCGGGGGAAGGGATTGGCTACACCTTC.

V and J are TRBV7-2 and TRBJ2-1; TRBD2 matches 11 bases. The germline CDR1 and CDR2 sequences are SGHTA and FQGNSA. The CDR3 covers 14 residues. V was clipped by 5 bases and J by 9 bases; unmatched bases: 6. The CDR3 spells CASSRQLAGVEQFF. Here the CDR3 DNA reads TGTGCCAGCAGCCGCCAACTAGCGGGGGTTGAGCAGTTCTTC.

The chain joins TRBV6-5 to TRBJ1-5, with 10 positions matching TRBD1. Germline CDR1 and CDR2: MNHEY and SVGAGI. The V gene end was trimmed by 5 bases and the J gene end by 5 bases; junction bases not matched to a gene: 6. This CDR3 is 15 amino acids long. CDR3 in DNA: TGTGCCAGCAGTACTCGACAGGGGGCGGATCAGCCCCAGCATTTT. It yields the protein CASSTRQGADQPQHF.

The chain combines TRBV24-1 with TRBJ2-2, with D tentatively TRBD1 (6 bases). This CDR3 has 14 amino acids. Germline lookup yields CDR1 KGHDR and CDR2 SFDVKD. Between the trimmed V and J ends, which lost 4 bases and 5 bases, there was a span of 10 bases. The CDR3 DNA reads TGTGCCACCAGTGAACACAGGGCTACCGGGGAGCTGTTTTTT. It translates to CATSEHRATGELFF.

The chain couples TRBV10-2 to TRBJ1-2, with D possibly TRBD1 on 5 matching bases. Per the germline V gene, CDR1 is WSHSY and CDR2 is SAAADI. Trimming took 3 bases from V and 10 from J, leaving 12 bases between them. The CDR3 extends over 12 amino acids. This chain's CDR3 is CASSDETVYYTF. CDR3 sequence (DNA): TGCGCCAGCAGTGACGAGACAGTTTACTACACCTTC.

DNA of the CDR3: TGTGCCAGTAGTATAGGAGGACAGAAGGACCCTGGAAACACCATATATTTT. Translating it yields CASSIGGQKDPGNTIYF. V and J are TRBV19 and TRBJ1-3, with D tentatively TRBD1 (6 bases). Germline CDR1 and CDR2: LNHDA and SQIVND (reference sequence). CDR3 length: 17 residues. V shed 1 base and J shed 2 bases, with 15 bases lying between them.

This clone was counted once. The CDR3 protein is CASSLETSGGVAYF. The CDR3 DNA reads TGCGCCAGCAGCTTGGAAACTAGCGGGGGGGTCGCGTATTTT. The chain employs TRBV5-1 and TRBJ2-3, with 13 bases aligning to TRBD2. This CDR3 has 14 amino acids. J was trimmed by 14 bases and V by 0 bases; bases with no gene match: 6. Germline loops: CDR1 SGHRS, CDR2 YFSETQ.